This TCR beta chain was recovered during a study of blood T cell repertoires in COVID-19. Study in general: Researchers got acute and convalescent COVID-19 samples from the United States, Italy and Spain. Sources were T cells, B-cell-depleted T cells, or PBMCs; the material itself was cDNA or gDNA.

J was trimmed by 3 bases and V by 9 bases; bases with no gene match: 2. The CDR3 is 12 residues long. In germline, CDR1 is MDHEN, CDR2 SYDVKM. In the study's own analysis: Reference gene primer amplification gave nucleated cell count estimates. Sequencing was performed with immunoSEQ multiplex PCR; in TCRdb, only in-frame clones are kept and a portion is missing. V and J calls and clone size are those listed in that table; D and trimming were worked out from the DNA. The data show fewer than 25,000 clones, roughly 88% seen once. In its sample, this clone was seen once. This receptor was taken from a man in his sixties or seventies with acute or convalescent COVID-19. Specimen: peripheral blood. The chain recombines TRBV28 with TRBJ2-3; 8 nucleotides agree with TRBD2. The CDR3: CASSSGTDTQYF. The CDR3 nucleotides are TGTGCCAGTTCTAGCGGGACAGATACGCAGTATTTT.